This is a list of T cell receptor beta chains from one sample in a study of OX40 agonist ivuxolimab in advanced cancers. Here immunoSEQ multiplex PCR was the method, and the copy in TCRdb shows in-frame clones only, minus some. This sample carries 150,000 to 170,000 clones, 85% to 95% of them seen once, and the ten largest clones take about 0.31%. The sample was CD4+ or CD8+ T cells sorted from blood, taken in a trial of the OX40 agonist ivuxolimab. Source of these receptors: an adult with an advanced solid tumor such as melanoma, head and neck, liver or kidney cancer. The CDR3 runs from the conserved cysteine through the conserved F or W. A D gene is named only where the DNA matches it firmly.

D,J,V,length,CDR3
.,TRBJ2-1,TRBV10-3,13,CAISDLKGDEQFF
.,TRBJ2-2,TRBV15,16,CATSRDGGANTGELFF
.,TRBJ2-7,TRBV20-1,11,CSASPSYEQYF
.,TRBJ2-5,TRBV7-2,14,CASSGRGAKETQYF
TRBD2,TRBJ2-7,TRBV5-6,15,CASSPGGRLTYEQYF
.,TRBJ2-5,TRBV18,15,CASPLYSGQSETQYF
TRBD2,TRBJ2-7,TRBV6-6,15,CASSYSGGVEYEQYF
.,TRBJ2-3,TRBV25-1,15,CASSELGGGSATQYF
.,TRBJ1-5,TRBV15,12,CATRRGNQPQHF
.,TRBJ1-5,TRBV27,13,CASSPQVGQPQHF
.,TRBJ2-2,TRBV19,13,CASSIWGTGELFF
.,TRBJ1-2,TRBV6-1,15,CASSERVGREYGYTF
.,TRBJ1-6,TRBV4-3,15,CASSQEGSYNSPLHF
.,TRBJ2-1,TRBV6-1,15,CASSEFGGVQNEQFF
.,TRBJ2-7,TRBV6-5,15,CASSPSWTGHYEQYF
TRBD1,TRBJ1-1,TRBV4-2,17,CASSQEGRQGSYTEAFF
TRBD2,TRBJ2-5,TRBV5-1,17,CASSFGGTGGAQETQYF
TRBD1,TRBJ2-2,TRBV6-1,18,CASSEGGWGQGMTGELFF
.,TRBJ1-3,TRBV4-1,15,CASSQDRSSGNTIYF
TRBD2,TRBJ2-2,TRBV11-2,19,CASSFLRSGRAGNTGELFF
TRBD1,TRBJ1-2,TRBV2,13,CASRTGPWVGYTF
.,TRBJ2-3,TRBV10-3,15,CAISGRGGHTDTQYF
.,.,TRBV11-2,14,CASSLDVTSHEQYF
.,TRBJ1-1,TRBV21-1,16,CASSKGQASMNTEAFF
.,TRBJ1-5,TRBV10-2,15,CASSEGQYSNQPQHF
.,TRBJ1-3,TRBV18,16,CASSPRGIGAPNTIYF
.,TRBJ1-4,TRBV28,15,CASSLTGSTNEKLFF
TRBD1,TRBJ2-7,TRBV5-6,15,CASSLNGQGGYEQYF
.,TRBJ2-1,TRBV20-1,11,CSASGRGYQFF
TRBD1,TRBJ1-2,TRBV4-3,15,CASSQSGQGKDGYTF
TRBD1,TRBJ1-5,TRBV7-9,15,CASSLGTGVNQPQHF
TRBD2,TRBJ2-7,TRBV27,15,CASSRLSGRPYEQYF
TRBD2,TRBJ2-1,TRBV19,14,CASSNGAGVNEQFF
TRBD1,TRBJ2-7,TRBV5-1,15,CASSPQGTGGYEQYF
TRBD2,TRBJ2-1,TRBV5-4,16,CASSRGTGGGGNEQFF
.,TRBJ1-2,TRBV6-5,16,CASSYTGSRANYGYTF
TRBD2,TRBJ2-7,TRBV4-3,15,CASSQSLAGGYEQYF